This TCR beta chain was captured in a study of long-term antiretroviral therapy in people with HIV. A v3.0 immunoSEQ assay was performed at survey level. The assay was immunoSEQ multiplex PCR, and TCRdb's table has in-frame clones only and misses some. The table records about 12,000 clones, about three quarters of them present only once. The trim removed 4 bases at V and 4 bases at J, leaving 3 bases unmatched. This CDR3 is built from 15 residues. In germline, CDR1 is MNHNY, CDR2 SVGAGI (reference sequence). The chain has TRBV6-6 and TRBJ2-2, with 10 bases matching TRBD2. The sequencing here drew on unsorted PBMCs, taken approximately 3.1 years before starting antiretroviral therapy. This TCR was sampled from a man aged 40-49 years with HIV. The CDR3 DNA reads TGTGCCAGCAGTTCCTTAGCGGGAGGCACCGGGGAGCTGTTTTTT. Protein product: CASSSLAGGTGELFF.